This TCR beta chain was captured by sequencing in a study of blood T cell repertoires in COVID-19. The overall study: Samples came from the United States, Italy and Spain, spanning acute and convalescent COVID-19.

During active infection, Seattle patients enrolled and were then monitored through disease. Clones were sequenced by immunoSEQ multiplex PCR, and TCRdb holds only the in-frame ones, with some missing. The data show some 65,000 clones, approximately 84% seen once. Germline V gene lookup returns CDR1 MNHEY and CDR2 SVGAGI. J was trimmed by 4 bases and V by 6 bases; bases with no gene match: 3. The CDR3 loop spans 13 amino acids. The J gene is TRBJ2-1, the V gene TRBV6-5, with 7 bases lining up with TRBD2. This clonotype was sampled from a man between 40 and 49 years old with COVID-19, enrolled during active disease. The sequencing input was peripheral blood. The CDR3 bases are TGTGCCAGCAGGCGGGGGTCATACAATGAGCAGTTCTTC. This gives the protein CASRRGSYNEQFF.